This is a list of T cell receptor beta chains from one sample in a study of cytomegalovirus exposure and HLA in healthy donors. Only in-frame clones appear in the TCRdb table, and some are missing; sequencing was by immunoSEQ multiplex PCR. The sample has about 130,000 clones, around 80% seen once; the top ten hold roughly 5.5%. The sequencing sample was made of PBMCs. Receptors originate from a man under 40 in good health and CMV-seronegative. Both conserved end residues are part of each CDR3. A D gene is named only where the DNA matches it firmly. Clone size is given for some rows only: seen once, a few or many times, or a class if the clone is expanded.

v_gene: TRBV4-2
j_gene: TRBJ1-1
abundance: NA
d_gene: TRBD1
CDR3aa: CASSQVRTGGYGGTEAFF
CDR3nt: TGTGCCAGCAGCCAAGTAAGGACAGGGGGCTACGGCGGGACTGAAGCTTTCTTT

v_gene: TRBV28
j_gene: TRBJ1-4
abundance: NA
d_gene: NA
CDR3aa: CASSFEGEGNEKLFF
CDR3nt: TGTGCCAGCAGTTTTGAGGGGGAGGGGAATGAAAAACTGTTTTTT

v_gene: TRBV9
j_gene: TRBJ1-1
abundance: NA
d_gene: NA
CDR3aa: CASREAGQGDHEAFF
CDR3nt: TGTGCCAGCAGGGAAGCGGGGCAGGGCGACCATGAAGCTTTCTTT

v_gene: TRBV30
j_gene: TRBJ2-7
abundance: NA
d_gene: NA
CDR3aa: CAWNLGLPSYEQYF
CDR3nt: TGTGCCTGGAACTTAGGACTTCCCTCCTACGAGCAGTACTTC

v_gene: TRBV25-1
j_gene: TRBJ2-7
abundance: NA
d_gene: TRBD1
CDR3aa: CASSEGQGALAYEQYF
CDR3nt: TGTGCCAGCAGTGAGGGACAGGGGGCGTTGGCCTACGAGCAGTACTTC

v_gene: TRBV7-9
j_gene: TRBJ1-4
abundance: few
d_gene: TRBD1
CDR3aa: CASSLARWGQRNEKLFF
CDR3nt: TGTGCCAGCAGCTTAGCGCGTTGGGGACAGCGGAATGAAAAACTGTTTTTT

v_gene: TRBV4-1
j_gene: TRBJ2-5
abundance: NA
d_gene: NA
CDR3aa: CASSRLGGGAETQYF
CDR3nt: TGCGCCAGCAGCCGCCTAGGGGGGGGCGCGGAGACCCAGTACTTC

v_gene: TRBV7-2
j_gene: TRBJ2-5
abundance: NA
d_gene: NA
CDR3aa: CASTRTSRGETQYF
CDR3nt: TGTGCCAGCACTCGAACGTCTCGGGGGGAGACCCAGTACTTC

v_gene: TRBV6-5
j_gene: TRBJ2-6
abundance: NA
d_gene: NA
CDR3aa: CASSYGRYSGANVLTF
CDR3nt: TGTGCCAGCAGTTACGGTCGGTACTCTGGGGCCAACGTCCTGACTTTC

v_gene: TRBV5-4
j_gene: TRBJ2-5
abundance: NA
d_gene: NA
CDR3aa: CASSLSGGGQETQYF
CDR3nt: TGTGCCAGCAGCTTGTCTGGAGGAGGACAAGAGACCCAGTACTTC